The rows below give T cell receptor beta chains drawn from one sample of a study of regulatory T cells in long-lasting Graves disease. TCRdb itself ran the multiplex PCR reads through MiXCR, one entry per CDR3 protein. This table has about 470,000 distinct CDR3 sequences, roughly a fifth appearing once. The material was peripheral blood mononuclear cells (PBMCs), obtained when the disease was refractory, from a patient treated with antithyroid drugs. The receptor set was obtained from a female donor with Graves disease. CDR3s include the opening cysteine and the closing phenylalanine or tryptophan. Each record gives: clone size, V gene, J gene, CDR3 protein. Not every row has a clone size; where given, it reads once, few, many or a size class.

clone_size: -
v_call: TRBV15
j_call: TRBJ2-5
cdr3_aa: CATSRRAMLETQYF

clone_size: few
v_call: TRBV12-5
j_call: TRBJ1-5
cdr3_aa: CASAGDSLNQPQHF

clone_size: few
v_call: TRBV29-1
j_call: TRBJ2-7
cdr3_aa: CSVESTGGLYF

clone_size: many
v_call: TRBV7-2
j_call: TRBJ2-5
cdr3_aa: CASSLLSGGGQETQYF

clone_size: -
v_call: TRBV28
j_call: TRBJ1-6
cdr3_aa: CASSWTSLSPLHF

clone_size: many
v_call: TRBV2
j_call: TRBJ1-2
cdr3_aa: CASSVGTDYGYTF

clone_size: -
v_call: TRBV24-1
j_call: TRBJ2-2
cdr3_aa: CAILTGTGELFF

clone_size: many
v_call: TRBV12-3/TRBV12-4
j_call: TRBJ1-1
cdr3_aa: CASSFSQTNTEAFF

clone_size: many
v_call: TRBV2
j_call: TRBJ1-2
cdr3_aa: CASSKTGQANYGYTF

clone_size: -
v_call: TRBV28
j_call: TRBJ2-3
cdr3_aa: CASSPRRIRVLWGTDTQYF

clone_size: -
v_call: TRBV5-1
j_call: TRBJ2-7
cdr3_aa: CASSLVPVGGQGENYEQYF

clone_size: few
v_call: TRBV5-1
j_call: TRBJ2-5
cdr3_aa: CASSIGTSGGQETQYF

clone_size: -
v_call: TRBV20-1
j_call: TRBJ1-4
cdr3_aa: CSAREGAANEKLFF

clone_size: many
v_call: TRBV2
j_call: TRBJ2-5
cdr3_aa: CASSELTSQETQYF

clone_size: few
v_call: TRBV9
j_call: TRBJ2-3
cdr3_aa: CASSARESTDTQYF

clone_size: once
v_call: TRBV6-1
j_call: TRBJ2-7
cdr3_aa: CASIGLAGYEQYF

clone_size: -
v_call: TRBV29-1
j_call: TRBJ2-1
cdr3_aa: CSVEGDRGPNEQFF

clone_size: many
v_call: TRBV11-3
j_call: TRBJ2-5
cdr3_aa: CASSVRDREETQYF

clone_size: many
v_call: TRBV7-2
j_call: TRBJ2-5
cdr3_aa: CASSPQASREETQYF

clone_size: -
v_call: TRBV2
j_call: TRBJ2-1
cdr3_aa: CASSKLTSGRHNEQFF

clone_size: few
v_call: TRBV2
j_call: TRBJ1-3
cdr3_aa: CASTQEGPRSGNTIYF

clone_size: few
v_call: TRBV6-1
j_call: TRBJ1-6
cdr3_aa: CASRDGQFNSPLHF

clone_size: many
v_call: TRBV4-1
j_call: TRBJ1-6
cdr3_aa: CASSLDTLNSPLHF

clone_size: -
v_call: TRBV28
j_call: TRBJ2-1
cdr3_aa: CASSPLGTSFEQFF

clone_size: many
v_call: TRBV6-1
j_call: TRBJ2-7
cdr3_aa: CASKGPTGILSYEQYF

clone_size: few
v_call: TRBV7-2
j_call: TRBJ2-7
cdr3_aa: CASSSTFGATPRTYEQYF

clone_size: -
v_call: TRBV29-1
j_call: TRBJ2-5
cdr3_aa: CSVLGQGWENKETQYF

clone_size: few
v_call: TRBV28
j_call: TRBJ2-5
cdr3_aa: CASSLPLQETQYF

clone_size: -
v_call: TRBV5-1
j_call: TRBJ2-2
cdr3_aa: CASSFSAGLTNTGELFF

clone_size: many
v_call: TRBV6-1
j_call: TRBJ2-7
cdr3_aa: CASSEVPETYEQYF

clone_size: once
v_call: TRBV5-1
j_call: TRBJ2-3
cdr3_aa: CASSFGANPSTDTQYF

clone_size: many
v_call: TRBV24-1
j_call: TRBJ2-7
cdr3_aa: CATSDFGQGAGEQYF

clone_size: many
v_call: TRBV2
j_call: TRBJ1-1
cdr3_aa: CASSEAHPAWTNTMNTEAFF

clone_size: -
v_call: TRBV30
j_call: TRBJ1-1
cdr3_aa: CAWSPQGKSTEAFF

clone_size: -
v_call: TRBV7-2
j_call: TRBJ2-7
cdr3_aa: CASSHSGGTLYEQYF

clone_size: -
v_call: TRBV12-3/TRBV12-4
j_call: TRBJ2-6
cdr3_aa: CASRKLAGGAGANVLTF

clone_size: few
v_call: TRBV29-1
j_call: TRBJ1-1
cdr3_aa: CSGHRGDTEAFF

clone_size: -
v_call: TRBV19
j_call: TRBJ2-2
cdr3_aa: CASSIVPNTGELFF

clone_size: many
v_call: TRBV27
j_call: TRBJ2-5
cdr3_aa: CASSSFVLSGSVETQYF

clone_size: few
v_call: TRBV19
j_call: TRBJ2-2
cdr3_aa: CASRRLSGSRDTGELFF

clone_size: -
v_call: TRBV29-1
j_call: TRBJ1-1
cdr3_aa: CSVLQKVNTEAFF

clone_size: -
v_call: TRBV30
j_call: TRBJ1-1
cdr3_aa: CAGGQTNTEAFF

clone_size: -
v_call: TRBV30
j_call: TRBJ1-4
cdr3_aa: CAWRPRGAGEKLFF

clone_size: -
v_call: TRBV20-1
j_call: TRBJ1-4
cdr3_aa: CSAMKQGRGEKLFF

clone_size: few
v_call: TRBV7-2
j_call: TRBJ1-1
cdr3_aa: CASSPTQEAGAFF

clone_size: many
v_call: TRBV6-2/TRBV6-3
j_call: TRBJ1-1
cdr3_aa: CASSYNGNTEAFF

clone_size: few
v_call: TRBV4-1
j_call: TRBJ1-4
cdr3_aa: CASSRTPNPSNEKLFF

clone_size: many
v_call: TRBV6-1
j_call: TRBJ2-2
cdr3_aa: CASRRERDTGELFF

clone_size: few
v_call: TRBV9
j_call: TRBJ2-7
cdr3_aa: CASSAEGPSGSYEQYF

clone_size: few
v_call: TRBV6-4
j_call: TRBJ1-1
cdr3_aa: CASSASPMNTEAFF

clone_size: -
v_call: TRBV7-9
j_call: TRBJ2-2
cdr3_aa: CASSFAGVGANTGELFF